The rows below give T cell receptor beta chains drawn from one sample of a study of blood T cell repertoires in COVID-19. The table came from immunoSEQ multiplex PCR; TCRdb's copy has only in-frame clones and leaves some out. The data contain 200,000 to 300,000 clones, less than 90% of them seen just once; the ten biggest clones take up roughly 1.9%. Sequenced input: peripheral blood. The receptors stem from a man aged 25 to 40 with active or convalescent COVID-19. Both conserved end residues are part of each CDR3. A D gene is named only where the DNA matches it firmly. Only part of the rows carry a size: once, few, many, or a class if the clone is expanded.

>TRBV7-9|TRBJ2-2|TRBD1|-
CASSSGQGAVRTGELFF
TGTGCCAGCAGCTCTGGACAGGGGGCAGTAAGAACCGGGGAGCTGTTTTTT
>TRBV18|TRBJ2-7|-|-
CASSPGLISYEQYF
TGTGCCAGCTCACCTGGACTAATAAGCTACGAGCAGTACTTC
>TRBV6-2/TRBV6-3|TRBJ1-6|-|-
CASSYSQGRNSPLHF
TGTGCCAGCAGTTACTCGCAGGGTCGTAATTCACCCCTCCACTTT
>TRBV6-1|TRBJ1-5|TRBD1|few
CASSETGASSNQPQHF
TGTGCCAGCAGTGAGACAGGGGCGTCGAGCAATCAGCCCCAGCATTTT
>TRBV5-6|TRBJ2-7|-|few
CASSLASQSAYEQYF
TGTGCCAGCAGCTTGGCTTCTCAGTCAGCCTACGAGCAGTACTTC
>TRBV5-4|TRBJ2-2|TRBD1|-
CASSRGQGLNTGELFF
TGTGCCAGCAGCCGCGGACAGGGGTTAAACACCGGGGAGCTGTTTTTT
>TRBV4-1|TRBJ1-1|-|-
CASSRGPAAAFF
TGCGCCAGCAGCCGGGGGCCGGCGGCCGCTTTCTTT
>TRBV3-1/TRBV3-2|TRBJ1-6|-|-
CASSQPRLEGNSPLHF
TGTGCCAGCAGCCAACCCAGGTTAGAGGGTAATTCACCCCTCCACTTT
>TRBV12-3/TRBV12-4|TRBJ1-3|-|-
CASSLSRNTIYF
TGTGCCAGCAGTCTCTCTAGAAACACCATATATTTT
>TRBV10-3|TRBJ2-1|TRBD2|-
CAIKSGLGDEQFF
TGTGCCATCAAATCAGGACTAGGAGATGAGCAGTTCTTC
>TRBV29-1|TRBJ1-3|-|-
CSVDTGSGNTIYF
TGCAGCGTTGATACCGGCTCTGGAAACACCATATATTTT
>TRBV19|TRBJ2-1|-|-
CASSIVAQGRGEQFF
TGTGCCAGTAGTATAGTGGCCCAGGGACGGGGGGAGCAGTTCTTC
>TRBV7-2|TRBJ2-7|-|-
CASSSQGGLDEQYF
TGTGCCAGCAGCTCACAGGGTGGTCTTGACGAGCAGTACTTC
>TRBV30|TRBJ2-1|TRBD2|few
CAWSETGTSGANEQFF
TGTGCCTGGAGCGAAACCGGGACTAGCGGGGCCAATGAGCAGTTCTTC
>TRBV19|TRBJ2-3|-|-
CASSIGADGDTQYF
TGTGCCAGTAGTATCGGAGCGGACGGGGATACGCAGTATTTT
>TRBV29-1|TRBJ1-1|-|-
CSVEELGGRAFF
TGCAGCGTTGAAGAACTGGGAGGCAGAGCTTTCTTT
>TRBV29-1|TRBJ1-1|-|-
CSVYGTPGPEAFF
TGCAGCGTTTACGGGACTCCAGGCCCTGAAGCTTTCTTT
>TRBV10-1|TRBJ1-5|-|-
CASSVVRRSGDQPQHF
TGCGCCAGCAGTGTGGTCAGACGCTCAGGGGATCAGCCCCAGCATTTT
>TRBV10-3|TRBJ2-5|TRBD2|once
CAISKGEGGETQYF
TGTGCCATCAGTAAAGGGGAGGGTGGGGAGACCCAGTACTTC
>TRBV29-1|TRBJ1-2|-|-
CSGGDNPHGYTF
TGCAGCGGGGGGGACAACCCCCATGGCTACACCTTC
>TRBV9|TRBJ2-3|-|-
CASSVGRVEDTQYF
TGTGCCAGCAGCGTGGGCAGGGTCGAAGATACGCAGTATTTT
>TRBV6-5|TRBJ1-3|-|-
CASMTASGNTIYF
TGTGCCAGCATGACAGCTTCTGGAAACACCATATATTTT
>TRBV18|TRBJ2-7|TRBD1|-
CASSPMGTVSYEQYF
TGTGCCAGCTCACCCATGGGGACAGTCTCCTACGAGCAGTACTTC
>TRBV29-1|TRBJ2-3|TRBD1|-
CSVEGTGGGTDTQYF
TGCAGCGTTGAGGGGACAGGGGGTGGCACAGATACGCAGTATTTT
>TRBV30|TRBJ2-5|-|-
CAWSAQGTQYF
TGTGCCTGGAGTGCACAGGGGACCCAGTACTTC
>TRBV5-6|TRBJ2-1|TRBD2|-
CASKGLGLAGYNEQFF
TGTGCCAGCAAAGGTTTAGGACTAGCGGGCTACAATGAGCAGTTCTTC
>TRBV19|TRBJ1-4|-|-
CASSRRQSNEKLFF
TGTGCCAGTAGCAGGAGACAGAGTAATGAAAAACTGTTTTTT
>TRBV2|TRBJ1-3|-|-
CASKAGGVSGNTIYF
TGTGCCAGCAAGGCGGGGGGCGTCTCTGGAAACACCATATATTTT
>TRBV4-1|TRBJ2-3|TRBD2|-
CASSQGTSPADTQYF
TGCGCCAGCAGCCAAGGGACTAGCCCCGCAGATACGCAGTATTTT
>TRBV2|TRBJ1-6|-|-
CASESLSYNSPLHF
TGTGCCAGTGAGAGTCTCTCCTATAATTCACCCCTCCACTTT
>TRBV5-1|TRBJ2-6|-|-
CASSLRLTALGGANVLTF
TGCGCCAGCAGCTTGCGTCTTACAGCCTTGGGTGGGGCCAACGTCCTGACTTTC
>TRBV30|TRBJ2-6|-|-
CAWSGRRLSGANVLTF
TGTGCCTGGAGCGGAAGGAGACTCTCTGGGGCCAACGTCCTGACTTTC
>TRBV19|TRBJ1-1|-|-
CASRTGQSGTEAFF
TGTGCCAGTAGGACGGGACAATCAGGAACTGAAGCTTTCTTT
>TRBV12-2|TRBJ1-2|-|once
CASRPAGTGGGRYGYTF
TGTGCAAGTCGCCCCGCGGGGACAGGGGGGGGCAGGTATGGCTACACCTTC
>TRBV5-1|TRBJ1-3|TRBD1|few
CASSALRGTDTIYF
TGCGCCAGCAGCGCGCTCAGGGGGACAGACACCATATATTTT
>TRBV12-3/TRBV12-4|TRBJ2-2|-|-
CASKPRYTGELFF
TGTGCCAGCAAGCCCCGATACACCGGGGAGCTGTTTTTT
>TRBV11-2|TRBJ2-3|TRBD2|-
CASSLGVAGADTQYF
TGTGCCAGCAGCTTAGGGGTAGCGGGGGCAGATACGCAGTATTTT
>TRBV29-1|TRBJ2-7|TRBD1|-
CSVEDRHRGQVEQYF
TGCAGCGTTGAAGATCGCCACAGGGGGCAGGTAGAGCAGTACTTC
>TRBV12-3/TRBV12-4|TRBJ2-7|-|-
CASSLVSYEQYF
TGTGCCAGCAGTTTAGTGAGCTACGAGCAGTACTTC
>TRBV5-6|TRBJ2-5|TRBD1|-
CASSLWDREETQYF
TGTGCCAGCAGCTTATGGGACAGGGAAGAGACCCAGTACTTC
>TRBV7-2|TRBJ2-7|TRBD2|-
CASSLMGTSGGFPYEQYF
TGTGCCAGCAGCTTAATGGGGACTAGCGGGGGGTTCCCCTACGAGCAGTACTTC
>TRBV2|TRBJ1-5|TRBD1|-
CASSYQWTGQNQPQHF
TGTGCCAGCAGCTACCAATGGACAGGGCAAAATCAGCCCCAGCATTTT
>TRBV7-3|TRBJ1-2|TRBD1|-
CASSAGGASGYTF
TGTGCCAGCAGCGCAGGGGGCGCTAGTGGCTACACCTTC
>TRBV7-9|TRBJ1-6|TRBD1|-
CASSSRGSPLHF
TGTGCCAGCAGCTCCAGGGGGTCACCCCTCCACTTT
>TRBV7-8|TRBJ2-7|-|-
CASSREYEQYF
TGTGCCAGCAGCCGCGAGTACGAGCAGTACTTC
>TRBV5-4|TRBJ2-2|-|once
CASSHPLTYGELFF
TGTGCCAGCAGCCACCCGCTAACCTACGGGGAGCTGTTTTTT
>TRBV13|TRBJ2-1|-|-
CATNAWQGAYNEQFF
TGTGCCACCAATGCCTGGCAGGGCGCCTACAATGAGCAGTTCTTC
>TRBV6-5|TRBJ2-5|-|-
CAISLLGGETQYF
TGTGCCATTAGCCTCCTCGGTGGGGAGACCCAGTACTTC
>TRBV30|TRBJ2-2|TRBD1|-
CAWSAGGEDTGELFF
TGTGCCTGGAGTGCAGGGGGCGAGGACACCGGGGAGCTGTTTTTT
>TRBV11-1|TRBJ2-7|-|-
CASSPRQYEQYF
TGTGCCAGCAGCCCCCGACAATACGAGCAGTACTTC
>TRBV14|TRBJ1-2|-|few
CASSQGFSGENGYTF
TGTGCCAGCAGCCAAGGGTTTTCCGGGGAGAACGGCTACACCTTC
>TRBV6-1|TRBJ1-2|-|-
CASSEAEAGDYGYTF
TGTGCCAGCAGTGAAGCGGAGGCAGGGGACTATGGCTACACCTTC
>TRBV5-1|TRBJ2-7|TRBD1|-
CASRLEGSGGAYEQYF
TGCGCCAGCAGATTGGAGGGGTCAGGGGGCGCATACGAGCAGTACTTC
>TRBV5-1|TRBJ1-5|TRBD1|once
CASSLAPGQGKHF
TGCGCCAGCAGCTTGGCCCCGGGACAGGGGAAGCATTTT